This T cell receptor beta chain was captured by sequencing in a study of blood T cell repertoires in COVID-19. The method was immunoSEQ multiplex PCR; TCRdb's version includes in-frame clones alone and lacks a portion of them. Of some 230,000 clones listed, roughly 86% were seen once; the top ten hold about a tenth. Trimming stripped 3 bases from V and 5 bases from J, with 13 bases between. The CDR3 totals 14 residues. The germline V gene has CDR1 ENHRY and CDR2 SYGVKD. The TCR was taken from a woman in her 50s with COVID-19, enrolled during active disease. Input material: peripheral blood. This chain joins TRBV10-3 and TRBJ1-1; D gene ambiguous. The CDR3 bases are TGTGCCATCAGTGATGTATCGGGAGGGACTGAAGCTTTCTTT. Translated: CAISDVSGGTEAFF.